Presented here are 7 T cell receptor beta chains from one specimen sequenced in a study of blood T cell repertoires in COVID-19. Assay used: immunoSEQ multiplex PCR; TCRdb lists only in-frame clones, some missing. The sample contains about 230,000 clones, roughly 86% of which appear only once. The specimen sequenced was PBMCs or T cells enriched from blood (not recorded which). The receptors come from a woman aged 25-40 years with acute COVID-19.

The J gene is TRBJ1-1, the V gene TRBV4-3, with D perhaps TRBD1 (5 bases). Germline CDR1 is LGHNA and CDR2 is YSLEER. The CDR3 totals 11 residues. V was pared by 9 bases and J by 1 base, with 6 bases between. The CDR3 DNA reads TGCGCCAGTAGGGGGAACACTGAAGCTTTCTTT. Amino acid sequence: CASRGNTEAFF.

Only one count was recorded for this clone. The chain recombines TRBV4-3 with TRBJ2-7; the D gene is possibly TRBD1 (6 bases). The CDR3 contains 14 residues. The V end lost 3 bases, the J end lost 1 base, and 10 bases lay between the germline ends. Germline loops: CDR1 LGHNA, CDR2 YSLEER. CDR3 sequence (DNA): TGCGCCAGCAGCCAGGACAGTTTTTCCTACGAGCAGTACTTC. Translated: CASSQDSFSYEQYF.

The chain joins TRBV5-1 to TRBJ1-2; possibly TRBD1 for D (6 bases). Trimming took off 3 bases at V and 4 bases at J, with 13 bases between the two ends. The CDR3 has 14 residues. Germline V lookup: CDR1 SGHRS, CDR2 YFSETQ. CDR3 loop: CASSYEGVGYGYTF. CDR3 in DNA: TGCGCCAGCAGCTATGAGGGGGTGGGCTATGGCTACACCTTC.

This clone was observed once. The genes are TRBV11-2 and TRBJ2-3, with TRBD2 matching over 7 bases. The CDR3 spans 15 residues. V lost 5 bases to trimming and J lost 1 base; unmatched junction nucleotides: 6. The germline V gene encodes CDR1 SGHAT and CDR2 FQNNGV. CDR3 in amino acids: CASSLGGRGTDTQYF. CDR3 coding DNA: TGTGCCAGCAGCCTCGGGGGGAGGGGCACAGATACGCAGTATTTT. Full variable domain (rest looked up from reference TRBV11-2 and TRBJ2-3): EAGVAQSPRYKIIEKRQSVAFWCNPISGHATLYWYQQILGQGPKLLIQFQNNGVVDDSQLPKDRFSAERLKGVDSTLKIQPAKLEDSAVYLCASSLGGRGTDTQYFGPGTRLTVL.

V is TRBV18 and J is TRBJ1-2; 10 bases are a match to TRBD1. The germline V gene has CDR1 KGHSH and CDR2 LQKENI. This CDR3 is built from 15 residues. V lost 4 bases and J lost 6; bases outside the gene matches: 8. CDR3 bases: TGTGCCAGCTCACGAGGACAGGGGGAGGTGAATGGCTACACCTTC. Protein product: CASSRGQGEVNGYTF.

The chain recombines TRBV9 with TRBJ1-5; weak D call: TRBD1 (5 bases). Germline V CDR1 and CDR2: SGDLS, YYNGEE. This CDR3 comprises 15 residues. V lost 0 bases, J lost 4 bases, and 11 bases lay in between. The CDR3 region is CASSVGPRANQPQHF. The CDR3 nucleotides read TGTGCCAGCAGCGTAGGACCCAGGGCTAATCAGCCCCAGCATTTT.

The rearrangement uses TRBV6-5 and TRBJ2-2; D perhaps matches TRBD2 (6 bases). The CDR3 covers 15 residues. V gave up 4 bases and J gave up 8 bases, with 17 bases separating them. CDR1 is MNHEY, CDR2 SVGAGI, per germline. CDR3 coding DNA: TGTGCCAGCAGTTGGGGTGACGGGGGAGCTGGGGAGCTGTTTTTT. Encoded protein: CASSWGDGGAGELFF.